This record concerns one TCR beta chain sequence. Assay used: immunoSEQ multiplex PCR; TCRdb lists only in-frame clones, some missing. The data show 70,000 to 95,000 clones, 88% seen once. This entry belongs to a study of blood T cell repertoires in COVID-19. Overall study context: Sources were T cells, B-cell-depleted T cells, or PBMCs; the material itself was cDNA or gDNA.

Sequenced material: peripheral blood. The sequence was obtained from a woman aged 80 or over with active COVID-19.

CDR3 residues: CASSLELAGGSEQYF. Here the CDR3 DNA reads TGTGCCAGCAGCTTAGAACTAGCGGGAGGGTCCGAGCAGTACTTC. The chain joins TRBV7-2 to TRBJ2-7; 13 bases map to TRBD2. The germline V gene has CDR1 SGHTA and CDR2 FQGNSA. This CDR3 is built from 15 residues. J lost 6 bases, V lost 1 base, and 3 bases had no gene match. Combining the CDR3 with reference TRBV7-2 and TRBJ2-7 gives the whole variable domain GAGVSQSPSNKVTEKGKDVELRCDPISGHTALYWYRQSLGQGLEFLIYFQGNSAPDKSGLPSDRFSAERTGGSVSTLTIQRTQQEDSAVYLCASSLELAGGSEQYFGPGTRLTVT.